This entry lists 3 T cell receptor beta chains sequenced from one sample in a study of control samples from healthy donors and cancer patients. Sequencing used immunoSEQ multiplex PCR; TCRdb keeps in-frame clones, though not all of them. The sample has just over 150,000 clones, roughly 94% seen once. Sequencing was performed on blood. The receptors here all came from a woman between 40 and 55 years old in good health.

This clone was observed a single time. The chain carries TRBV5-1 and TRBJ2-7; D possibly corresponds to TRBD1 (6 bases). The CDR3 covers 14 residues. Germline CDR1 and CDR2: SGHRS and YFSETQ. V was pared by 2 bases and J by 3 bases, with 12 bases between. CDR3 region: CASSFLPDSYEQYF. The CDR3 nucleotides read TGCGCCAGCAGCTTTCTACCGGACAGCTACGAGCAGTACTTC.

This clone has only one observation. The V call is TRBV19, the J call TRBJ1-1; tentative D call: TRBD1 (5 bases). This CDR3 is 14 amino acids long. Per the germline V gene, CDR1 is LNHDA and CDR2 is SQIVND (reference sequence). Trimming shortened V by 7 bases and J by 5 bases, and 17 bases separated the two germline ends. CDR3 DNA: TGTGCCAGTACCGAAAGGACATTAAGGACTGAAGCTTTCTTT. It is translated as CASTERTLRTEAFF.

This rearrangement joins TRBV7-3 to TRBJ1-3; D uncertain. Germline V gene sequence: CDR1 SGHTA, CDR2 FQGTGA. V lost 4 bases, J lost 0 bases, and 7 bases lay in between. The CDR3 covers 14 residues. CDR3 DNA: TGTGCCAGCAGCTCGGGTCTCTCTGGAAACACCATATATTTT. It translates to CASSSGLSGNTIYF.